The 26 T cell receptor beta chains given below trace back to one sample, sequenced in a study of blood T cell repertoires in COVID-19. The assay was immunoSEQ multiplex PCR, and TCRdb's table has in-frame clones only and misses some. The data contain some 120,000 clones, around four fifths of them singletons. Sequenced sample: peripheral blood. The source is a human donor in a cohort sampled during active COVID-19.

The chain carries TRBV5-4 and TRBJ2-1; TRBD2 aligns across 8 bases. Germline CDR1 and CDR2: SGHNT and YYREEE (reference sequence). The CDR3 has 17 residues. V dropped 0 bases and J dropped 0; count of bases not matched to a gene: 5. The CDR3 sequence: CASSLGAGGRSYNEQFF. CDR3 DNA: TGTGCCAGCAGCTTGGGGGCGGGGGGACGCTCCTACAATGAGCAGTTCTTC.

As DNA, the CDR3 is TGTGCCAGCAGCGTTGACAGCCTTTCAGGGACGCAGTATTTT. This gives the protein CASSVDSLSGTQYF. The V call is TRBV9, the J call TRBJ2-3, with a tentative D call TRBD1 (5 bases). This CDR3 is 14 amino acids long. From germline, CDR1 is SGDLS and CDR2 YYNGEE. Trimming cost V 2 bases and J 9 bases, with 16 bases left between them.

This clone was counted a single time. The rearrangement uses TRBV7-9 and TRBJ1-1; D gene unclear. Germline V gene lookup returns CDR1 SEHNR and CDR2 FQNEAQ (reference sequence). The CDR3 runs 15 residues. Trimming removed 2 bases from V and 0 bases from J, with 10 bases in between. For the CDR3, the DNA is TGTGCCAGCAGCTTATTGGTGAACTTGAACACTGAAGCTTTCTTT. Translation: CASSLLVNLNTEAFF. Variable domain in full (rest from reference TRBV7-9 and TRBJ1-1): DTGVSQNPRHKITKRGQNVTFRCDPISEHNRLYWYRQTLGQGPEFLTYFQNEAQLEKSRLLSDRFSAERPKGSFSTLEIQRTEQGDSAMYLCASSLLVNLNTEAFFGQGTRLTVV.

The V gene is TRBV7-2, the J gene TRBJ2-5; TRBD1 is a possible D gene (5 bases). The CDR3 is 15 residues long. The V gene lost 3 bases and the J gene lost 2 bases, with 13 bases spanning the gap. Germline loops: CDR1 SGHTA, CDR2 FQGNSA. The CDR3 nucleotides are TGTGCCAGCAGCTTTCAGTCACCAGGGCAAGAGACCCAGTACTTC. Residues: CASSFQSPGQETQYF.

The chain employs TRBV11-2 and TRBJ2-3; 8 bases are shared with TRBD2. Germline trimming cut 6 bases from V and 4 bases from J; bases unmatched to any gene: 9. Germline V gives CDR1 SGHAT, CDR2 FQNNGV. There are 15 residues in the CDR3. CDR3 region: CASSPGTRSSDTQYF. In nucleotides, the CDR3 is TGTGCCAGCAGTCCCGGGACTAGGTCTTCAGATACGCAGTATTTT.

The V and J genes are TRBV6-6 and TRBJ1-5; D is unclear. From germline, CDR1 is MNHNY and CDR2 SVGAGI (reference sequence). Trimming cost V 7 bases and J 0 bases, with 7 bases left between them. CDR3 length: 13 residues. The CDR3 DNA reads TGTGCCAGCAAAGAGAATAGCAATCAGCCCCAGCATTTT. Its translation: CASKENSNQPQHF.

This clone was recorded once. The chain links TRBV12-3 or TRBV12-4 to TRBJ1-2; 7 bases line up with TRBD1. This CDR3 is built from 13 residues. V lost 4 bases and J lost 5; bases outside the gene matches: 4. As DNA, the CDR3 is TGTGCCAGCAGTTCCTCACAGGGGTATGGCTACACCTTC. It encodes CASSSSQGYGYTF.

V is TRBV7-9 and J is TRBJ2-5, with 8 bases identical to TRBD2. The CDR3 consists of 14 residues. Trimming removed 4 bases from V and 3 bases from J; junction bases left unmatched: 4. CDR1 and CDR2 from the germline V gene are SEHNR and FQNEAQ (reference sequence). This CDR3 reads CASSSRGGEETQYF. Here the CDR3 DNA reads TGTGCCAGCAGCTCCCGGGGGGGAGAAGAGACCCAGTACTTC.

V and J are TRBV4-2 and TRBJ1-5; no firm D call. The V end lost 4 bases, the J end lost 7 bases, and 11 bases lay between the germline ends. The CDR3 runs 13 residues. CDR1 is LGHNA, CDR2 YNFKEQ, per germline. CDR3 in DNA: TGTGCCAGCAGCCCGCTTAATGGCCAGCCCCAGCATTTT. It codes for CASSPLNGQPQHF.

The chain is built from TRBV29-1 and TRBJ1-1, with a tentative D call TRBD1 (5 bases). V lost 7 bases to trimming and J lost 5 bases, with 20 bases between them. Germline V CDR1 and CDR2: SQVTM, ANQGSEA. The CDR3 contains 14 residues. CDR3: CSASSSARGTEAFF. DNA of the CDR3: TGCAGCGCCTCTTCATCAGCCCGGGGGACTGAAGCTTTCTTT.

This rearrangement joins TRBV4-2 to TRBJ2-1; possible D gene TRBD1, 7 bases. V was clipped by 3 bases and J by 7 bases, with 13 bases between them. The CDR3 runs to 14 residues. Germline V gene lookup returns CDR1 LGHNA and CDR2 YNFKEQ. The CDR3 bases are TGTGCCAGCAGCCATACACAGGGGAGGAATGAGCAGTTCTTC. This encodes CASSHTQGRNEQFF.

The J gene is TRBJ2-1, the V gene TRBV28; 8 bases match TRBD2. Trimming cost V 2 bases and J 8 bases; bases outside gene matches: 2. From germline, CDR1 is MDHEN and CDR2 SYDVKM. The CDR3 length is 13 residues. Here the CDR3 DNA reads TGTGCCAGCAGTTTAGCGGGAGGCGATGAGCAGTTCTTC. This sequence encodes CASSLAGGDEQFF.

The gene calls are TRBV18 and TRBJ1-1, with D perhaps TRBD1 (6 bases). The CDR3 has 13 amino acids. V lost 4 bases, J lost 3 bases, and 9 bases lay in between. Germline CDR1 reads KGHSH; CDR2 reads LQKENI. The CDR3 region is CASSQNRDTEAFF. CDR3 in DNA: TGTGCCAGCTCACAAAACAGGGACACTGAAGCTTTCTTT.

This sequence joins TRBV6-5 and TRBJ2-5, with a tentative D call TRBD1 (6 bases). Germline CDR1 reads MNHEY; CDR2 reads SVGAGI. The CDR3 runs 13 residues. The ends were cut back, 2 bases at V and 13 bases at J, with 17 bases in the middle. The CDR3 loop reads CASSYKVGDKRYF. DNA for the CDR3: TGTGCCAGCAGTTACAAGGTGGGGGACAAGCGGTACTTC.

The rearrangement uses TRBV5-1 and TRBJ2-7; tentative D call: TRBD2 (5 bases). Trimming shortened V by 0 bases and J by 2 bases, and 15 bases separated the two germline ends. CDR1 is SGHRS, CDR2 YFSETQ, per germline. The CDR3 spans 16 residues. The CDR3 sequence: CASSLGSSGRTYEQYF. In DNA, the CDR3 is TGCGCCAGCAGCTTGGGATCCAGTGGGAGAACCTACGAGCAGTACTTC.

The CDR3 here is CASSWGTGREKLFF. CDR3 nucleotides: TGTGCCAGCAGCTGGGGGACAGGGCGTGAAAAACTGTTTTTT. The gene calls are TRBV5-6 and TRBJ1-4; 9 bases are a match to TRBD1. This CDR3 comprises 14 residues. Per germline, CDR1 SGHDT and CDR2 YYEEEE. V lost 3 bases, J lost 7 bases, and 4 bases stayed unmatched.

This chain joins TRBV7-7 and TRBJ2-1; 10 bases align to TRBD2. Germline CDR1 is SSHAT and CDR2 is FNYEAQ (reference sequence). This CDR3 region has 15 residues. V gave up 3 bases and J gave up 4 bases; unmatched junction bases: 3. DNA of the CDR3: TGTGCCAGCAGCTTGGGGACTAGCGCTTACAATGAGCAGTTCTTC. It codes for CASSLGTSAYNEQFF.

The sample holds a few counts of this clone. J is TRBJ1-2 and V is TRBV6-5, with unresolved D. CDR1 is MNHEY, CDR2 SVGAGI, per germline. The CDR3 covers 13 residues. Trimming cost V 5 bases and J 7 bases, with 14 bases left between them. The CDR3 nucleotides read TGTGCCAGCAGTAGGAGGGAGGGAGGTGGCTACACCTTC. Its protein product is CASSRREGGGYTF.

The V gene is TRBV18, the J gene TRBJ2-1, with TRBD2 identical over 8 bases. CDR3 length: 17 amino acids. The germline V gene has CDR1 KGHSH and CDR2 LQKENI. Losses at the gene ends were 2 bases for V and 2 bases for J; bases not matched to a gene: 8. The CDR3 region is CASSPSGLAGTYNEQFF. Here the CDR3 DNA reads TGTGCCAGCTCACCAAGCGGGCTAGCGGGCACCTACAATGAGCAGTTCTTC.

This chain connects TRBV27 to TRBJ2-1, with D uncertain. V lost 2 bases and J 2 bases, leaving 16 bases between the germline ends. The CDR3 covers 17 residues. Germline CDR1 and CDR2: MNHEY and SMNVEV (reference sequence). The CDR3 here is CASSLEVSLKTYNEQFF. For the CDR3, the DNA is TGTGCCAGCAGTTTAGAGGTCAGTTTGAAGACCTACAATGAGCAGTTCTTC.

This sequence joins TRBV5-1 and TRBJ1-1, with D unclear. Germline CDR1 reads SGHRS; CDR2 reads YFSETQ. The CDR3 consists of 13 residues. Trimming cost V 2 bases and J 4 bases, with 9 bases left between them. For the CDR3, the DNA is TGCGCCAGCAGCTTAGGGAGAATCACTGAAGCTTTCTTT. This codes for CASSLGRITEAFF.

In this sample, this clone turned up a few times. The chain recombines TRBV10-3 with TRBJ1-1; D is ambiguous. Germline CDR1 is ENHRY and CDR2 is SYGVKD. The V end was cut by 10 bases, the J end by 6 bases, with 15 bases between. CDR3 size: 12 residues. CDR3 sequence: CATSGGVAEAFF. In nucleotides, the CDR3 is TGTGCCACAAGCGGTGGGGTTGCTGAAGCTTTCTTT.

This clone has more than one count but fewer than ten. In nucleotides, the CDR3 is TGTGCCAGCAGTTACTCGATAGAGGCCGGGAATGGCTACACCTTC. Translating gives CASSYSIEAGNGYTF. The rearrangement uses TRBV6-2 or TRBV6-3 and TRBJ1-2; no reliable D call. Germline loops: CDR1 MNHEY, CDR2 SVGEGT. The CDR3 contains 15 residues. Trimming shortened V by 0 bases and J by 6 bases, and 14 bases separated the two germline ends.

The J gene is TRBJ2-1, the V gene TRBV5-1; no clear D. Trimming removed 0 bases from V and 1 base from J, with 8 bases in between. CDR1 and CDR2 from the germline V gene are SGHRS and YFSETQ. This CDR3 has 15 amino acids. DNA of the CDR3: TGCGCCAGCAGCTTGGACGACACTTCCTACAATGAGCAGTTCTTC. Residues: CASSLDDTSYNEQFF.

V gene TRBV28 combines with J gene TRBJ1-3, with TRBD1 matching 7 bases. Germline lookup yields CDR1 MDHEN and CDR2 SYDVKM. Trimming at V came to 5 bases and at J to 0 bases, leaving 7 bases not matched to a gene. This CDR3 region has 16 residues. The CDR3 is CASSPHRGSSGNTIYF. The CDR3 nucleotides read TGTGCCAGCAGTCCCCACAGGGGAAGCTCTGGAAACACCATATATTTT. Full variable domain (missing parts from reference TRBV28 and TRBJ1-3): DVKVTQSSRYLVKRTGEKVFLECVQDMDHENMFWYRQDPGLGLRLIYFSYDVKMKEKGDIPEGYSVSREKKERFSLILESASTNQTSMYLCASSPHRGSSGNTIYFGEGSWLTVV.

This clone was detected only once. J is TRBJ1-5 and V is TRBV28, with D uncertain. This CDR3 region has 14 residues. V was pared by 5 bases and J by 5 bases, with 13 bases between. The V gene's germline CDR1 is MDHEN and CDR2 SYDVKM. CDR3 nucleotides: TGTGCCAGCAGTCAGCCCCGGGGTTATCAGCCCCAGCATTTT. Its protein is CASSQPRGYQPQHF. The variable domain in full, with the rest retrieved from reference TRBV28 and TRBJ1-5, is DVKVTQSSRYLVKRTGEKVFLECVQDMDHENMFWYRQDPGLGLRLIYFSYDVKMKEKGDIPEGYSVSREKKERFSLILESASTNQTSMYLCASSQPRGYQPQHFGDGTRLSIL.